These 3 T cell receptor beta chains were sequenced from one sample in a study of T cell repertoires in cytomegalovirus infection. Each CDR3 protein is one row after TCRdb ran MiXCR on the reads. Among over 85,000 distinct CDR3 sequences, about 17% were seen once, and the ten largest hold approximately 8%. Material: PBMCs. The origin of the receptors is a human donor in good health (CMV status not recorded). Some clones in this sample may be carry-over from other donors' samples.

This clonotype came up many times. V and J are TRBV5-4 and TRBJ1-2, with 7 bases fitting TRBD1. This CDR3 is built from 14 residues. V lost 4 bases and J lost 4; bases outside the gene matches: 7. CDR1 and CDR2 from the germline V gene are SGHNT and YYREEE (reference sequence). The CDR3 DNA reads TGTGCCAGCAGCCGGACAGGCGAGGGCTATGGCTACACCTTC. As protein: CASSRTGEGYGYTF.

Worth noting for this clonotype: At one end, the junction sequence differs from germline, possibly due to a read error. This rearrangement joins TRBV7-4 to TRBJ2-5, with D perhaps TRBD1 (5 bases). Germline V CDR1 and CDR2: SGHVT, SQSDAQ. The CDR3 consists of 14 residues. The CDR3 nucleotides read TGTGCCAGCAGCTTAAGCAGGGCCTTAGAGACCGAGTACTTC. This encodes CASSLSRALETEYF.

The CDR3 reads CASSVSGSSGNTIYF. The DNA for the CDR3 is TGCGCCAGCAGCGTTTCTGGGAGCTCTGGAAACACCATATATTTT. The chain employs TRBV5-1 and TRBJ1-3; no definite D call. This CDR3 comprises 15 residues. Per the germline V gene, CDR1 is SGHRS and CDR2 is YFSETQ. Trimming shortened V by 4 bases and J by 0 bases, and 11 bases separated the two germline ends.